This T cell receptor (beta chain) was recovered during a study of T cells in Graves' hyperthyroidism and ophthalmopathy. Whole-study context: Prior to any treatment, at the point of initial diagnosis, peripheral blood was collected. The study, taken as a whole, reports: Most expanded thyroid clonotypes above 0.001 recurred in blood.

TCR beta CDR3 region amplification was performed from RNA transcripts. The TCR CDR3 first-round RT-PCR relied on the HTBI primer set. TCRdb reanalysed the multiplex PCR reads using MiXCR and keeps one entry per CDR3 protein. In the table there are some 700,000 distinct CDR3 sequences, 17% of which are singletons. CDR1 and CDR2 (germline): MDHEN, SYDVKM. Trimming removed 6 bases from V and 3 bases from J, with 15 bases in between. This CDR3 comprises 14 residues. This clonotype was seen many times. Its antigen is unknown. Uncontrolled infection, other autoimmune disease, pregnancy or lactation barred patients from enrollment.

The V and J genes are TRBV28 and TRBJ2-7, with unresolved D. Sequences were obtained from blood. This sequence was found in a man aged 45-65 years with Graves' hyperthyroidism. CDR3: CASSPPSAFYEQYF. The CDR3 DNA follows: TGTGCCAGCAGCCCTCCAAGCGCCTTCTACGAGCAGTACTTC.